These T cell receptor beta chains were read from a single sample in a study of blood T cell repertoires in COVID-19. Assay used: immunoSEQ multiplex PCR; TCRdb lists only in-frame clones, some missing. This sample carries over 100,000 clones, around 86% of them seen once, and the ten largest clones take 4% to 5.5%. The sequencing input was peripheral blood. Source of these receptors: a man aged 35-49 years with acute or convalescent COVID-19. The CDR3 runs from the conserved cysteine through the conserved F or W.

v_call,j_call,cdr3_aa
TRBV5-1,TRBJ2-5,CASTAGGETQYF
TRBV10-3,TRBJ2-5,CATIAGDHHQTQYF
TRBV3-1/TRBV3-2,TRBJ2-1,CASSESGRNNEQFF
TRBV6-9,TRBJ1-1,CASSSGTGTLEAFF
TRBV7-2,TRBJ2-3,CASSLVSGRPTDTQYF
TRBV5-1,TRBJ2-5,CASSLRTGGGETQYF
TRBV18,TRBJ2-3,CASSPSGQDRGTDTQYF
TRBV19,TRBJ1-3,CASSVTGAGNTIYF
TRBV7-9,TRBJ2-7,CASSQGLGENYEQYF
TRBV6-2/TRBV6-3,TRBJ1-1,CASSRGGFEAFF
TRBV5-8,TRBJ1-2,CASSPWDRGNYGYTF
TRBV18,TRBJ1-5,CASSPTTDQPQHF
TRBV5-1,TRBJ1-2,CASSLLQGGYGYTF
TRBV19,TRBJ2-5,CASSILEEETQYF
TRBV19,TRBJ2-2,CASSIGGAAGELFF
TRBV19,TRBJ2-1,CASSRGTGSSYNEQFF
TRBV3-1/TRBV3-2,TRBJ2-5,CASSQEDRGVRETQYF
TRBV30,TRBJ1-1,CAWSPGREGTEAFF
TRBV19,TRBJ1-1,CASSVITGINTEAFF
TRBV7-2,TRBJ1-1,CASSYDRGQTFF
TRBV30,TRBJ1-5,CAWSVPGPGAGQPQHF
TRBV4-2,TRBJ1-6,CASSQIRSMDYSPLHF
TRBV6-6,TRBJ1-2,CASSPPAYLTGGDYGYTF
TRBV21-1,TRBJ1-3,CASKTGTGALSGNTIYF
TRBV5-6,TRBJ1-1,CASSLTGVTEAFF
TRBV7-9,TRBJ2-1,CASSLGRISSPPGNEQFF
TRBV7-9,TRBJ1-1,CASSFKGGKAEAFF
TRBV6-4,TRBJ1-1,CASSDHVNTEAFF
TRBV3-1/TRBV3-2,TRBJ1-2,CASNSHSGGGYGYTF
TRBV23-1,TRBJ2-7,CASPRTVGGCIHEQYF
TRBV4-1,TRBJ1-1,CASSQWAGALNTEAFF
TRBV27,TRBJ1-6,CASSLSRVDSPLHF
TRBV6-1,TRBJ2-7,CASSEASGPREQYF
TRBV19,TRBJ2-1,CASSDLQGSSYNEQFF
TRBV30,TRBJ2-1,CAWAAGTGYNEQFF
TRBV6-1,TRBJ1-1,CASSEVETGILWAFF
TRBV6-6,TRBJ1-1,CASSYRGAGEAFF
TRBV7-9,TRBJ1-5,CASSFPNQPQHF
TRBV6-1,TRBJ2-7,CASSEAYRAYEQYF
TRBV19,TRBJ2-1,CASSGTGGLYNEQFF
TRBV6-6,TRBJ1-6,CASSRNVYLEGGDNSPLHF
TRBV7-8,TRBJ1-6,CASSVVGGQVAKGDNSPLHF
TRBV18,TRBJ1-1,CASSPGGSNTEAFF
TRBV2,TRBJ1-5,CASSAVGQDQPQHF
TRBV10-3,TRBJ1-1,CAISERDRGSGTEAFF
TRBV7-2,TRBJ2-1,CASSLEGAGTFNEQFF
TRBV5-4,TRBJ1-6,CASSRDGFGQLSTRSF
TRBV14,TRBJ1-3,CASSQVHLTDSAGNTIYF
TRBV4-1,TRBJ1-5,CASSQDRGLQPQHF